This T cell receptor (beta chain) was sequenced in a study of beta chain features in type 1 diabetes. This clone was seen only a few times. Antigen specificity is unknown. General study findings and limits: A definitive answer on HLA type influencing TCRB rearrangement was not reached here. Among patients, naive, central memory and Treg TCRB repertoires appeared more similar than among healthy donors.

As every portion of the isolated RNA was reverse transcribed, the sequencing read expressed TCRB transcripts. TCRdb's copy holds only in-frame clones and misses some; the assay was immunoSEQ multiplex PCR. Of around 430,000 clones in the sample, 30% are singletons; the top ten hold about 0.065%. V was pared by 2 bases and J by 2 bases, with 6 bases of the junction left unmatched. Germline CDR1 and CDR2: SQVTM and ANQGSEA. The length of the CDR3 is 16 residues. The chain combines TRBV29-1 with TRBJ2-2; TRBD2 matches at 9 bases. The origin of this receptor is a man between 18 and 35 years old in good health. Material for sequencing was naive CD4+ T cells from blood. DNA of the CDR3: TGCAGCGTTGAATCCCTAGCGGGACTCAACACCGGGGAGCTGTTTTTT. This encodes CSVESLAGLNTGELFF.